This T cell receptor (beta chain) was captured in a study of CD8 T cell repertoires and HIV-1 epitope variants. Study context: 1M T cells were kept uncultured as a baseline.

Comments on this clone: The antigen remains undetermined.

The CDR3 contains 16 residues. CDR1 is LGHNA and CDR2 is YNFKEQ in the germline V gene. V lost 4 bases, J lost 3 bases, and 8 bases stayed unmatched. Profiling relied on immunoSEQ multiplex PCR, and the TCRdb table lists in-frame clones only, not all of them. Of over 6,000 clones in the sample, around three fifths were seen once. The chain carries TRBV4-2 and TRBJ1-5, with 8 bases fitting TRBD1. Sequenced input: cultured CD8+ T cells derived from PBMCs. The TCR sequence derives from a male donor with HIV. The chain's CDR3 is CASSRLQGDLNQPQHF. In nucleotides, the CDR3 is TGTGCCAGCAGCCGCCTACAGGGGGATCTCAATCAGCCCCAGCATTTT.